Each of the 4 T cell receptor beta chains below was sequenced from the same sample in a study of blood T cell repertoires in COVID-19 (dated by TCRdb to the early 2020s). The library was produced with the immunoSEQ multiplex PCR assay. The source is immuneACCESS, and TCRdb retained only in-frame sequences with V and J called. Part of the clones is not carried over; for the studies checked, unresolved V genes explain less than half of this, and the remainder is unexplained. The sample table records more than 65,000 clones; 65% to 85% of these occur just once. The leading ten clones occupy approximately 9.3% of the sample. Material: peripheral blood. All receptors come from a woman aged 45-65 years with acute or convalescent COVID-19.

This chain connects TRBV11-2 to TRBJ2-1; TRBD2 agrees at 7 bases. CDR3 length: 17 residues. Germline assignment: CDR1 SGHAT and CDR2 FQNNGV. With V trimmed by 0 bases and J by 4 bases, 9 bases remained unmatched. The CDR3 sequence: CASSLEGSGLRYNEQFF. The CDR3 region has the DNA TGTGCCAGCAGCTTAGAAGGTAGCGGGCTTCGGTACAATGAGCAGTTCTTC.

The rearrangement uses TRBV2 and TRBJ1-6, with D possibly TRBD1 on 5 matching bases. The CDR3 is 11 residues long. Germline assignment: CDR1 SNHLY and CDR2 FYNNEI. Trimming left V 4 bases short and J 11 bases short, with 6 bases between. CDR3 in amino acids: CASSARAPLHF. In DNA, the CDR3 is TGTGCCAGCAGTGCCAGGGCACCCCTCCACTTT.

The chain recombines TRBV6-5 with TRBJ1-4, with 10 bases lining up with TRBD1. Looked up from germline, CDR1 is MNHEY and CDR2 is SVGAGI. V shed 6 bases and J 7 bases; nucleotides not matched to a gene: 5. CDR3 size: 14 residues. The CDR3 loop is CASRGGTGVEKLFF. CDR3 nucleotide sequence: TGTGCCAGCAGAGGGGGGACAGGGGTTGAAAAACTGTTTTTT.

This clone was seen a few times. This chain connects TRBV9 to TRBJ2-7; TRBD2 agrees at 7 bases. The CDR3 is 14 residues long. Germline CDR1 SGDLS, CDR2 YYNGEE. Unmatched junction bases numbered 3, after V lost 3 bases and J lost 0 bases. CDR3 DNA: TGTGCCAGCAGCGCGGGACTAACCTCCTACGAGCAGTACTTC. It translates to CASSAGLTSYEQYF.